This entry concerns a single TCR beta chain. This clonotype has a handful of counts. No antigen is known for it. Base qualities are not provided; no much larger clone lies one nucleotide away. Receptors were amplified or captured by 5' RACE. These reads were obtained on an Illumina HiSeq 2500. A second PCR of about 6 to 12 cycles was run with a J-beta primer mix and a sample-barcoded 5' primer. Each TCR beta cDNA molecule received a unique molecular identifier from a template-switch 5' adaptor carrying 12 random nucleotides. Each sample yielded at least 3 million CDR3-containing paired-end reads. All of the RNA was converted into first-strand cDNA using the Mint cDNA synthesis kit, with a TRBC-specific oligonucleotide serving as the primer. After uracil-DNA glycosylase treatment, a first 18-cycle PCR used universal primers M1SS and BC2_uni_R on all cDNA. Under the source paper's analysis protocol: For normalization, 1 million high-quality reads, each with a distinct molecular identifier, were randomly selected from each sample. Reads sharing molecular identifiers were discarded rather than binned into consensus sequences. MiTCR, run with a Q25 quality threshold and the strictest error-elimination algorithm, handled CDR3 identification, clonotype clustering and error correction. A nonparametric unseen species model with Euler transformation was used to estimate a lower bound on total TCR beta diversity. TCRdb handled the public reads itself, with Q25 trimming in fastp and clone calling in MiXCR, and kept productive beta chains. Each record represents a unique CDR3 protein, reported with the most common genes and DNA among its rows. TCRdb's processing, not the authors' own work, is the source of the V and J calls. The sample has 950,000 to 1,200,000 distinct CDR3 sequences on record, more than 30% of them singletons. The ten largest clones add up to roughly 13% of the sample.

The roughly 42 donors, aged about 6 to 95 years, were systemically healthy Caucasian individuals from Russia. Each donor gave ten milliliters of peripheral blood, drawn into EDTA-treated Vacutainer tubes. PBMCs were isolated by Ficoll-Paque density-gradient centrifugation, with at least 7 million obtained per sample. Total RNA, at least 6 micrograms per sample, was extracted from PBMCs with Trizol reagent. For every donor, flow cytometry on a PBMC aliquot measured the percentage of naive CD45RAhigh/CD27high T cells. This sample was included in a study of blood T cells in healthy people across ages (dated by TCRdb to 2013 to 2016). With regard to the full study: In model experiments, template switching captured about one uniquely barcoded TCR beta cDNA molecule for every two T cells. Age-related changes in TCR beta repertoire diversity were measured in the study by deep sequencing normalized with unique cDNA molecular identifiers. Four age groups were formed from the donors: young (average approximately 15 years), middle-aged (approximately 41), aged (approximately 60) and long-lived (about 75). To avoid experimental bias, donors of different ages were spread randomly across the sequencing lanes. Two additional independent replicas of 1 million unique cDNA reads from the same blood draw were analyzed for two donors (one aged 18 to 30 and one aged 80 or older).

On the study overall, not on this receptor specifically: Bulk unsorted PBMC profiling prevented conclusive comparison of naive and antigen-experienced compartments. The CMV infection status of donors was not known, potentially confounding age-related changes in expanded clonotypes. As age increased, observed TCR beta diversity per million T cells dropped in a roughly linear way, and a significant reduction was already evident by age about 40. There was a strong correlation between observed TCR beta diversity and the percentage of naive T cells measured by flow cytometry. Compared with the aged group, the long-lived group had more naive CD4+ T cells, fewer expanded clones and increased TCR diversity, a pattern suggesting age selection. Estimates of total diversity from one million sequenced T cells were regarded as lower bounds and underestimates.

From the germline V gene, CDR1 is SGDLS and CDR2 is YYNGEE. The CDR3 runs 17 residues from the cysteine to the phenylalanine. CDR3 DNA is the only sequence kept; it has 51 bases, read in frame from the first base. The germline V and J ends show losses of 3 bases and 2 bases respectively, and no gene match explains 6 bases of the junction. This sequence uses TRBV9 and TRBJ2-7, with 15 bases aligning to TRBD2. Material: blood. The source of this sequence is a man aged 18 to 29 in good health. The nucleotide sequence is TGTGCCAGCAGCGAAGGGACTAGCGGGGGGACTACCTACGAGCAGTACTTC. Translation gives CASSEGTSGGTTYEQYF. Reference TRBV9 and TRBJ2-7 proteins supply the regions before and after the CDR3; the full variable domain is: DSGVTQTPKHLITATGQRVTLRCSPRSGDLSVYWYQQSLDQGLQFLIQYYNGEERAKGNILERFSAQQFPDLHSELNLSSLELGDSALYFCASSEGTSGGTTYEQYFGPGTRLTVT.